This TCR beta chain was identified in a study of blood T cells in healthy people across ages. Study observations and caveats: CMV status of donors was not determined, possibly confounding expanded clonotype changes. A strong correlation between TCR beta diversity and naive T cell percentage was seen. Naive CD4+ cell counts and diversity both ran higher in long-lived than in aged donors.

Primers used in a second PCR of roughly 7 to 11 cycles were a sample-barcoded 5' primer and a J-beta primer mix. MiXCR, applied by TCRdb to the 5' RACE reads, yields one record per CDR3 protein. The table shows some 1,500,000 distinct CDR3 sequences, with 35% to 45% occurring only once. The CDR3 sequence is 15 residues long. The V gene end was trimmed by 7 bases and the J gene end by 1 base; junction bases not matched to a gene: 4. This clonotype turned up a few times. Its cognate antigen is unknown. J is TRBJ2-5 and V is TRBV12-3 or TRBV12-4, with 12 bases identical to TRBD2. The sample taken for sequencing was blood. This receptor was obtained from a woman younger than 30 in good health. In DNA form, the CDR3 reads TGTGCCAGCAAGAAGGGACTAGCGGGCCAAGAGACCCAGTACTTC. Translated: CASKKGLAGQETQYF.